These 28 T cell receptor beta chains were sequenced from one sample in a study of blood T cell repertoires in COVID-19. Clones were read by immunoSEQ multiplex PCR, and TCRdb kept only the in-frame ones, dropping some. This sample has about 95,000 clones, with roughly 80% found just once. Sequenced: peripheral blood. The receptors shown here come from a man aged 80 or over with active or convalescent COVID-19.

The chain combines TRBV7-3 with TRBJ2-3; TRBD2 agrees at 8 bases. The J segment lost 2 bases and the V segment lost 2 bases, leaving 6 bases of the junction unmatched. CDR3 length: 16 amino acids. Germline loops: CDR1 SGHTA, CDR2 FQGTGA. CDR3 loop: CASSLGSSGVTDTQYF. CDR3 nucleotides: TGTGCCAGCAGCTTAGGGAGTAGCGGGGTCACAGATACGCAGTATTTT.

The J gene is TRBJ2-5, the V gene TRBV7-2; no definite D call. V was trimmed by 4 bases and J by 5 bases, leaving 14 bases between them. CDR1 and CDR2 from the germline V gene are SGHTA and FQGNSA. The length of the CDR3 is 14 residues. CDR3 amino acids: CASSSPEVRETQYF. CDR3 nucleotides: TGTGCCAGCAGCTCTCCTGAGGTGAGGGAGACCCAGTACTTC.

The chain is built from TRBV5-4 and TRBJ1-1, with D perhaps matching TRBD1 (6 bases). The germline gives CDR1 SGHNT, CDR2 YYREEE (reference sequence). CDR3 length: 14 amino acids. V was pared by 4 bases and J by 4 bases, with 14 bases between. The CDR3 sequence is CASSRQGFVTEAFF. In DNA, the CDR3 is TGTGCCAGCAGCCGTCAGGGGTTCGTCACTGAAGCTTTCTTT. The full variable domain, rest sourced from reference TRBV5-4 and TRBJ1-1, is ETGVTQSPTHLIKTRGQQVTLRCSSQSGHNTVSWYQQALGQGPQFIFQYYREEENGRGNFPPRFSGLQFPNYSSELNVNALELDDSALYLCASSRQGFVTEAFFGQGTRLTVV.

This clone was seen once. The chain recombines TRBV11-2 with TRBJ1-4; 7 nucleotides line up with TRBD1. The germline CDR1 and CDR2 sequences are SGHAT and FQNNGV. The J segment lost 7 bases and the V segment lost 5 bases, leaving 10 bases of the junction unmatched. This CDR3 has 15 residues. In DNA, the CDR3 is TGTGCCAGCAGCCAAACAGGGGTTGAGGCTGAAAAACTGTTTTTT. This translates into CASSQTGVEAEKLFF.

This clone was counted once. The chain has TRBV6-5 and TRBJ1-1; the D is unclear. Trimming took 0 bases from V and 5 from J, leaving 7 bases between them. From germline, CDR1 is MNHEY and CDR2 SVGAGI. This CDR3 is built from 13 residues. CDR3 sequence: CASSYSPVTEAFF. CDR3 nucleotide sequence: TGTGCCAGCAGTTACTCGCCAGTTACTGAAGCTTTCTTT.

The rearrangement links TRBV7-2 to TRBJ1-1, with a weak D call TRBD1 (5 bases). This CDR3 region has 17 residues. The V gene lost 5 bases and the J gene lost 1 base, with 20 bases spanning the gap. CDR1 and CDR2 from the germline V gene are SGHTA and FQGNSA. CDR3 coding DNA: TGTGCCAGCAGCGCCCCTCGTGGGGGGGGTAGGAACACTGAAGCTTTCTTT. Its translation: CASSAPRGGGRNTEAFF.

The V gene is TRBV30, the J gene TRBJ2-5, with D unclear. The V end was cut by 2 bases, the J end by 2 bases, with 6 bases between. Germline V gene data show CDR1 as GTSNPN and CDR2 as SVGIG (reference sequence). The CDR3 totals 12 residues. The CDR3 is CAWSPRQETQYF. In DNA form, the CDR3 reads TGTGCCTGGAGTCCCAGGCAAGAGACCCAGTACTTC. The full variable domain, its missing parts supplied by reference TRBV30 and TRBJ2-5, is SQTIHQWPATLVQPVGSPLSLECTVEGTSNPNLYWYRQAAGRGLQLLFYSVGIGQISSEVPQNLSASRPQDRQFILSSKKLLLSDSGFYLCAWSPRQETQYFGPGTRLLVL.

J is TRBJ2-2 and V is TRBV27; D may be TRBD2 (5 bases). CDR3 length: 13 amino acids. The germline V gene encodes CDR1 MNHEY and CDR2 SMNVEV (reference sequence). V was pared by 6 bases and J by 7 bases, with 12 bases between. CDR3: CASRSRRIGELFF. In DNA form, the CDR3 reads TGTGCCAGCAGGTCTCGGAGGATCGGGGAGCTGTTTTTT.

The V and J genes are TRBV13 and TRBJ2-5; 9 nucleotides match TRBD2. The CDR3 has 14 residues. Trimming took 0 bases from V and 5 from J; bases not matched to a gene: 1. Germline lookup yields CDR1 PRHDT and CDR2 FYEKMQ (reference sequence). The CDR3 region is CASSLGGLAETQYF. CDR3 in DNA: TGTGCCAGCAGCTTAGGTGGACTAGCGGAGACCCAGTACTTC.

This clone was recorded many times. The chain recombines TRBV6-6 with TRBJ2-5, with TRBD1 as a possible D gene (6 bases). The CDR3 is 14 residues long. The germline V and J ends were trimmed by 4 bases and 3 bases, with 12 bases remaining between them. Germline CDR1 is MNHNY and CDR2 is SVGAGI (reference sequence). The CDR3 loop is CASSFRDTEETQYF. DNA for the CDR3: TGTGCCAGCAGTTTTAGGGACACTGAAGAGACCCAGTACTTC.

The V gene is TRBV27, the J gene TRBJ1-2, with TRBD1 matching 9 bases. CDR1 MNHEY and CDR2 SMNVEV come from the germline V gene (reference sequence). J lost 7 bases, V lost 2 bases, and 5 bases had no gene match. The CDR3 is made up of 14 amino acids. CDR3 residues: CASSLVGQGSGYTF. CDR3 coding DNA: TGTGCCAGCAGTTTAGTTGGACAGGGGTCTGGCTACACCTTC.

The chain recombines TRBV6-1 with TRBJ2-1, with D possibly being TRBD1 (8 bases). V lost 4 bases and J 8 bases, leaving 24 bases between the germline ends. This CDR3 comprises 17 residues. The germline CDR1 and CDR2 sequences are MNHNS and SASEGT. The CDR3 sequence: CASSATTNRQGRDEQFF. CDR3 DNA: TGTGCCAGCAGTGCCACAACTAACAGACAGGGGAGGGATGAGCAGTTCTTC.

This clone showed up just a few times. The chain recombines TRBV6-1 with TRBJ2-3; D uncertain. Germline assignment: CDR1 MNHNS and CDR2 SASEGT. V lost 3 bases, J lost 4 bases, and 11 bases lay in between. The CDR3 is 14 amino acids. This chain's CDR3 is CASSEVRSSDTQYF. DNA for the CDR3: TGTGCCAGCAGTGAGGTCAGGTCCTCAGATACGCAGTATTTT.

This clone appeared a few times. The chain uses TRBV5-1 and TRBJ1-2, with 12 positions matching TRBD1. Germline V CDR1 and CDR2: SGHRS, YFSETQ. The CDR3 has 14 amino acids. The V and J ends lost 3 bases and 8 bases, in that order; junction bases with no gene match: 5. CDR3 residues: CASSWGQGATGYTF. Here the CDR3 DNA reads TGCGCCAGCAGCTGGGGACAGGGGGCGACAGGCTACACCTTC.

The chain joins TRBV5-1 to TRBJ1-3, with 8 bases that match TRBD1. The germline CDR1 and CDR2 sequences are SGHRS and YFSETQ. With V trimmed by 3 bases and J by 4 bases, 3 bases remained unmatched. The CDR3 totals 14 residues. CDR3 in DNA: TGCGCCAGCAGCTCGCAGGGGGCGGGAAACACCATATATTTT. Translating gives CASSSQGAGNTIYF.

The sample holds a few counts of this clone. This chain joins TRBV3-1 (or the pseudogene TRBV3-2) and TRBJ1-2; 7 bases map to TRBD1. Trimming at V came to 5 bases and at J to 3 bases, leaving 6 bases not matched to a gene. This CDR3 contains 14 residues. Germline V gene data show CDR1 as LGHDT and CDR2 as YNNKEL (reference sequence). The CDR3 loop reads CASSKYTGDYGYTF. CDR3 DNA sequence: TGTGCCAGCAGCAAATATACAGGGGACTATGGCTACACCTTC.

This chain uses TRBV5-1 with TRBJ2-3; 12 positions agree with TRBD2. The CDR3 is made up of 15 amino acids. V was clipped by 5 bases and J by 3 bases; unmatched bases: 4. Germline V CDR1 and CDR2: SGHRS, YFSETQ. The CDR3 protein is CASRTSGGWTDTQYF. For the CDR3, the DNA is TGCGCCAGCAGGACTAGCGGGGGATGGACAGATACGCAGTATTTT.

Only one count was recorded for this clone. The gene calls are TRBV28 and TRBJ1-1; D unclear. The CDR3 covers 16 residues. CDR1 and CDR2 (germline): MDHEN, SYDVKM. The V end lost 2 bases, the J end lost 1 base, and 14 bases lay between the germline ends. The CDR3 region is CASSLRIGPGNTEAFF. CDR3 DNA sequence: TGTGCCAGCAGTTTACGGATTGGCCCGGGGAACACTGAAGCTTTCTTT. Using reference TRBV28 and TRBJ1-1 for the parts outside the CDR3, the full variable domain is DVKVTQSSRYLVKRTGEKVFLECVQDMDHENMFWYRQDPGLGLRLIYFSYDVKMKEKGDIPEGYSVSREKKERFSLILESASTNQTSMYLCASSLRIGPGNTEAFFGQGTRLTVV.

The chain carries TRBV6-1 and TRBJ1-6, with D perhaps TRBD1 (6 bases). This CDR3 spans 14 amino acids. The germline V and J ends were trimmed by 3 bases and 9 bases, with 12 bases remaining between them. CDR1 and CDR2 from the germline V gene are MNHNS and SASEGT. The CDR3 bases are TGTGCCAGCAGTGATTGGCAGGGGTCTTCACCCCTCCACTTT. Residues: CASSDWQGSSPLHF.

The V and J genes are TRBV6-6 and TRBJ1-2; D is perhaps TRBD1 (6 bases). V lost 8 bases, J lost 10 bases, and 23 bases lay in between. CDR3 size: 14 residues. The germline CDR1 and CDR2 sequences are MNHNY and SVGAGI (reference sequence). The CDR3 bases are TGTGCCAGCCTCTCTTGGGCATCCCTGGGGGCCTACACCTTC. It codes for CASLSWASLGAYTF.

A few counts support this clone. The rearrangement links TRBV5-6 to TRBJ1-2; TRBD1 is a possible D gene (6 bases). The germline gives CDR1 SGHDT, CDR2 YYEEEE. CDR3 length: 13 residues. V dropped 5 bases and J dropped 3 bases, with 11 bases sitting between them. The CDR3 DNA reads as TGTGCCAGCAGACCGACAGGAGACTATGGCTACACCTTC. The encoded protein is CASRPTGDYGYTF.

The J gene is TRBJ2-3, the V gene TRBV29-1, with D maybe TRBD2 (6 bases). V dropped 6 bases and J dropped 2 bases, with 24 bases sitting between them. Germline loops: CDR1 SQVTM, CDR2 ANQGSEA. The CDR3 contains 17 residues. CDR3 bases: TGCAGCGTCGACGTCCCGGGACTCCTGCGGGACACAGATACGCAGTATTTT. It encodes CSVDVPGLLRDTDTQYF.

The rearrangement links TRBV4-2 to TRBJ2-1, with 9 bases fitting TRBD1. The CDR3 is 20 residues long. The ends lost 0 bases at V and 0 bases at J; junction bases unmatched: 12. Germline values: CDR1 LGHNA, CDR2 YNFKEQ. CDR3 residues: CASSQETGTGRLSSYNEQFF. The CDR3 coding sequence is TGTGCCAGCAGCCAAGAGACCGGGACAGGGCGCCTCAGCTCCTACAATGAGCAGTTCTTC.

The chain combines TRBV3-1 (or the pseudogene TRBV3-2) with TRBJ1-2; D remains ambiguous. This CDR3 has 17 residues. CDR1 is LGHDT, CDR2 YNNKEL, per germline (reference sequence). Trimming shortened V by 5 bases and J by 4 bases, and 23 bases separated the two germline ends. Written as DNA, the CDR3 is TGTGCCAGCAGCGCACGGAGGGTCGGTCTCATCATCTATGGCTACACCTTC. Translated, it gives CASSARRVGLIIYGYTF.

The CDR3: CASSSAEGVGETQYF. CDR3 nucleotide sequence: TGTGCCAGCAGCTCCGCCGAGGGGGTAGGAGAGACCCAGTACTTC. The J gene is TRBJ2-5, the V gene TRBV7-7; possibly TRBD1 for D (6 bases). CDR1 is SSHAT and CDR2 is FNYEAQ in the germline V gene (reference sequence). The CDR3 contains 15 residues. V lost 4 bases and J 4 bases, leaving 16 bases between the germline ends.

This chain connects TRBV29-1 to TRBJ1-1; tentative D call: TRBD1 (6 bases). There are 14 residues in the CDR3. The germline gives CDR1 SQVTM, CDR2 ANQGSEA. The CDR3 loop is CSTGQGPENTEAFF. The CDR3 DNA reads as TGCAGTACGGGCCAGGGGCCCGAGAACACTGAAGCTTTCTTT.

V is TRBV28 and J is TRBJ2-5, with TRBD2 matching 12 bases. The J segment lost 7 bases and the V segment lost 5 bases, leaving 11 bases of the junction unmatched. Germline V gives CDR1 MDHEN, CDR2 SYDVKM. This CDR3 has 16 amino acids. CDR3 region: CASSPRGGLAGRTQYF. The DNA for the CDR3 is TGTGCCAGCAGTCCGCGAGGGGGACTAGCGGGCAGGACCCAGTACTTC.

This clone ranks as medium-sized (0.01 to 0.1%). This chain joins TRBV12-3 or TRBV12-4 and TRBJ2-7, with no clear D. The CDR3 is 12 amino acids. V lost 6 bases, J lost 2 bases, and 8 bases lay in between. CDR3: CASRLVPYEQYF. CDR3 DNA sequence: TGTGCCAGCAGACTGGTCCCCTACGAGCAGTACTTC.